The entry that follows covers one T cell receptor beta chain sequence. The sample belongs to a study of blood T cell repertoires in COVID-19. Overall study context: The United States, Italy and Spain supplied acute and convalescent COVID-19 samples. From T cells, B-cell-depleted T cells, or PBMCs came the material, which was cDNA or gDNA.

Study processing details: Scientists estimated how many nucleated cells there were by amplifying reference gene primers. Profiling relied on immunoSEQ multiplex PCR, and the TCRdb table lists in-frame clones only, not all of them. The V and J calls and clone size were taken over from that table, and D and trimming were inferred from the DNA. This sample has about 200,000 clones, with about nine tenths found just once. The specimen was peripheral blood. The receptor was isolated from a man in his fifties or sixties who had recovered from COVID-19.

The CDR3 loop is CASSLSPGGGTGELFF. The CDR3 coding sequence is TGCGCCAGCAGCTTGAGCCCAGGGGGCGGCACCGGGGAGCTGTTTTTT. The chain carries TRBV5-1 and TRBJ2-2, with 8 bases lining up with TRBD1. CDR1 is SGHRS, CDR2 YFSETQ, per germline. CDR3 size: 16 residues. Unmatched junction bases numbered 6, after V lost 1 base and J lost 4 bases.